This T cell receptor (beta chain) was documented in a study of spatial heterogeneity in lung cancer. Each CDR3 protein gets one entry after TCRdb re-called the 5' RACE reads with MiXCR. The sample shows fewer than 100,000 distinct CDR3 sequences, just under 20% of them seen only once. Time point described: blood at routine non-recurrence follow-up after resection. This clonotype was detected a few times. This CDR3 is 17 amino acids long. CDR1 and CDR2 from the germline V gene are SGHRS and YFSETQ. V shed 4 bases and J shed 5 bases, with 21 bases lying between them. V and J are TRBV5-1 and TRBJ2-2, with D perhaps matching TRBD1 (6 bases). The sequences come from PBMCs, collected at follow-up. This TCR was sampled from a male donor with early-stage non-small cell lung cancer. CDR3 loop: CASSRGQSGAATGELFF. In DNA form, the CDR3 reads TGCGCCAGCAGCCGGGGACAATCGGGTGCGGCGACCGGGGAGCTGTTTTTT.